A selection of T cell receptor beta chains follows, all from one sample in a study of Graves' ophthalmopathy and Graves' hyperthyroidism. TCRdb re-called the multiplex PCR reads with MiXCR, one entry per CDR3 protein. This repertoire shows over a million distinct CDR3 sequences, about two fifths found once; its top ten account for roughly 10%. Source material: peripheral blood or thyroid tissue (not recorded which). The receptors stem from an adult man with Graves' hyperthyroidism. Each CDR3 is given with its conserved first and last residue. D genes are given only for firm matches. Size is omitted from some rows. Given values are once, few, many or a class for expanded clones.

j_gene	abundance	d_gene	len	v_gene	CDR3nt	CDR3aa
TRBJ2-7	NA	NA	15	TRBV10-3	TGTGCCATCAGTGACGGGGACACCTTCTCCTACGAGCAGTACTTC	CAISDGDTFSYEQYF
TRBJ1-5	many	NA	15	TRBV12-3/TRBV12-4	TGTGCCAGCAGTTCGATCCCCCCTCCAGATCAGCCCCAGCATTTT	CASSSIPPPDQPQHF
TRBJ2-6	NA	NA	14	TRBV29-1	TGCAGCGTTGCTATGGGAACTGGGGCCAACGTCCTGACTTTC	CSVAMGTGANVLTF
TRBJ1-1	many	TRBD1	14	TRBV7-2	TGTGCCAGCAGCGAACAAGGGACAGACACTGAAGCTTTCTTT	CASSEQGTDTEAFF
TRBJ2-2	many	NA	19	TRBV2	TGTGCCAGCAGTGAGGTAGGGACGGGGTCCGAGCTGAACACCGGGGAGCTGTTTTTT	CASSEVGTGSELNTGELFF
TRBJ2-7	many	NA	14	TRBV7-9	TGTGCCAGCAGGAGCGGGTTTTCCTCCTACGAGCAGTACTTC	CASRSGFSSYEQYF
TRBJ2-3	few	NA	13	TRBV11-2	TGTGCCAGCAGCTCCGACGGCGGAGATACGCAGTATTTT	CASSSDGGDTQYF
TRBJ1-5	many	TRBD1	14	TRBV7-8	TGTGCCAGCAGCTTGCGCACAGGGGATCAGCCCCAGCATTTT	CASSLRTGDQPQHF
TRBJ2-2	few	NA	14	TRBV5-1	TGCGCCAGCAGCCCACGGGAATCTTCGGGGGAGCTGTTTTTT	CASSPRESSGELFF
TRBJ2-7	NA	TRBD2	13	TRBV5-1	TGCGCCAGCACTAGCGGGGACTCCTACGAGCAGTACTTC	CASTSGDSYEQYF
TRBJ1-6	many	NA	13	TRBV2	TGTGCCAGCATGACGGGCTATAATTCACCCCTCCACTTT	CASMTGYNSPLHF
TRBJ1-2	many	NA	15	TRBV7-9	TGTGCCAGCAGCTCCGGGGCCGGTGGTATCTATGGCTACACCTTC	CASSSGAGGIYGYTF
TRBJ2-5	many	TRBD2	14	TRBV29-1	TGCAGCGTTCCGGCTTGGGGGGGAGGAGAGACCCAGTACTTC	CSVPAWGGGETQYF
TRBJ2-7	many	NA	10	TRBV10-2	TGCGCCAGCGGGAGATACGAGCAGTACTTC	CASGRYEQYF
TRBJ1-5	many	NA	15	TRBV4-2	TGTGCCAGCAGGCAGGGCTACGGGGACGGTCAGCCCCAGCATTTT	CASRQGYGDGQPQHF
TRBJ1-5	NA	NA	14	TRBV7-9	TGTGCCAGCAGCTGCCAGGTCGGCAATCAGCCCCAGCATTTT	CASSCQVGNQPQHF
TRBJ2-3	NA	TRBD2	17	TRBV7-2	TGTGCCAGCAGCTTTGTTAGTGCGGGCGGGGGAACAGATACGCAGTATTTT	CASSFVSAGGGTDTQYF
TRBJ2-7	NA	NA	15	TRBV10-3	TGTGCCATCAGTGAGTCGCGGGACGGGTTGAGCGAGCAGTACTTC	CAISESRDGLSEQYF
TRBJ2-5	many	NA	15	TRBV9	TGTGCCAGCAGCGTAGCACCGGGGGCAGTAGAGACCCAGTACTTC	CASSVAPGAVETQYF
TRBJ2-3	NA	NA	15	TRBV7-2	TGTGCCAGCAGCTTGGAGGGGCAGGGTACCAATACGCAGTATTTT	CASSLEGQGTNTQYF
TRBJ2-7	NA	NA	15	TRBV7-9	TGTGCCAGCAGCTTAGGACAGGATGGTCAGCCCCAGCAGTACTTC	CASSLGQDGQPQQYF
TRBJ2-5	NA	TRBD2	16	TRBV7-9	TGTGCCAGCAGCCCCCGAGGGGAGGGGCGGCAAGAGACCCAGTACTTC	CASSPRGEGRQETQYF
TRBJ1-2	NA	NA	12	TRBV7-9	TGTGCCAGCAGCCATACTTCGGGTGGCTACACCTTC	CASSHTSGGYTF
TRBJ1-6	many	NA	17	TRBV9	TGTGCCAGCAGCGCGTCCGGGACTCCCTTCCGAAATTCACCCCTCCACTTT	CASSASGTPFRNSPLHF
TRBJ2-5	NA	NA	15	TRBV10-3	TGTGCCATCAGTGAGTCGTCACTAGGGCAAGAGACCCAGTACTTC	CAISESSLGQETQYF
TRBJ1-1	NA	NA	15	TRBV7-3	TGTGCCAGCAGCCGGAGCCCTCGGGGGGCTTCTGAAGCTTTCTTT	CASSRSPRGASEAFF
TRBJ1-5	NA	NA	14	TRBV15	TGTGCCACCAGCAGATCGGGGGGGGTTCAGCCCCAGCATTTT	CATSRSGGVQPQHF
TRBJ2-7	few	NA	14	TRBV12-3/TRBV12-4	TGTGCCAGCAGTAAACTGGACAGCTCCTACGAGCAGTACTTC	CASSKLDSSYEQYF
TRBJ2-5	many	TRBD2	17	TRBV7-6	TGTGCCAGCAGCTTAGCTTGGAATAGCGGGAGCCAAGAGACCCAGTACTTC	CASSLAWNSGSQETQYF
TRBJ2-5	NA	NA	14	TRBV29-1	TGCAGCGCGGCTCCGGGACGCCGTGGGGAGACCCAGTACTTC	CSAAPGRRGETQYF
TRBJ2-7	NA	NA	13	TRBV30	TGTGCCTGGAGTGTAAGTAGTTCATACGAGCAGTACTTC	CAWSVSSSYEQYF
TRBJ2-5	many	TRBD1	16	TRBV7-2	TGTGCCAGCAGCACGACAGGGGGCGCGTACCAAGAGACCCAGTACTTC	CASSTTGGAYQETQYF